This T cell receptor (beta chain) was identified in a study of cytomegalovirus exposure and HLA in healthy donors. Unmatched junction bases numbered 4, after V lost 2 bases and J lost 6 bases. The germline CDR1 and CDR2 sequences are SGHVS and FNYEAQ. The CDR3 spans 14 residues. The study's findings and limits: The CMV antigen specificity of a few CMV-associated chains was confirmed through in vitro analysis.

Regarding this clone: Its antigen is as yet unknown.

Primers for the PCR totalled 60 Vbeta and 13 Jbeta. Produced via immunoSEQ multiplex PCR; TCRdb's table is partial and in-frame only. The sample includes some 160,000 clones, over 70% of them seen just once. The clonotype comes from a woman in her 40s in good health and CMV-seropositive. The sequencing input was PBMCs. The chain uses TRBV7-6 and TRBJ2-1; 7 bases fit TRBD2. CDR3 DNA sequence: TGTGCCAGCAGCTTAAGTGGGGGGGGCAATGAGCAGTTCTTC. Translating gives CASSLSGGGNEQFF. The full variable domain, rest sourced from reference TRBV7-6 and TRBJ2-1, is GAGVSQSPRYKVTKRGQDVALRCDPISGHVSLYWYRQALGQGPEFLTYFNYEAQQDKSGLPNDRFSAERPEGSISTLTIQRTEQRDSAMYRCASSLSGGGNEQFFGPGTRLTVL.